The subject of this entry is one T cell receptor beta chain. Antigen unknown. The CDR3 covers 18 residues. CDR1 and CDR2 (germline): LGHNA, YNFKEQ. V lost 1 base to trimming and J lost 2 bases; unmatched junction nucleotides: 5. These data belong to a study of cytomegalovirus exposure and HLA in healthy donors. Study results and limitations: Fewer N-insertions (relative to the approximately 700-donor mean) were reportedly seen in an Asian-associated ancestry cluster in a later analysis. CMV serostatus was the only recorded immune exposure for donors. 87-base-pair reads could not separate some V segments, including TRBV6-2 and TRBV6-3.

Primers included in the PCR were 60 Vbeta and 13 Jbeta primers. Sequenced by immunoSEQ multiplex PCR; TCRdb stores in-frame clones only, minus some. The sample data list around 45,000 clones. What was sequenced was PBMCs. The source of this sequence is a male donor in good health and CMV-seronegative. This chain uses TRBV4-2 with TRBJ2-3; TRBD2 agrees at 14 bases. The CDR3: CASSQGLAGGWNTDTQYF. The CDR3 region has the DNA TGTGCCAGCAGCCAAGGACTAGCGGGGGGGTGGAACACAGATACGCAGTATTTT.